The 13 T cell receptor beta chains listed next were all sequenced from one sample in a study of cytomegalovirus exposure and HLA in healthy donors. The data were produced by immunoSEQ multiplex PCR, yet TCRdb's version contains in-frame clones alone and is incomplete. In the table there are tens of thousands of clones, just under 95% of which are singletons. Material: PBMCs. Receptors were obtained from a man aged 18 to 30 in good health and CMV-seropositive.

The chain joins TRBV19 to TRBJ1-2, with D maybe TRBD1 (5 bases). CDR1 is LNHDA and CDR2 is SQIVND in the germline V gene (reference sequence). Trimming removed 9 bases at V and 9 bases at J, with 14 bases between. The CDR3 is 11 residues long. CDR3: CARTAGRSYTF. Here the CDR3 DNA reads TGTGCCAGGACAGCGGGAAGGAGCTACACCTTC.

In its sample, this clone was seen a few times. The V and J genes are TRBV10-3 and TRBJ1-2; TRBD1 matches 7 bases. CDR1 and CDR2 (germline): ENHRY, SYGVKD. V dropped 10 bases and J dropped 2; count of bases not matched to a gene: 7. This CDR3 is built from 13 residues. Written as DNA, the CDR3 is TGTGCCACTTCGACAGGGATAAACTATGGCTACACCTTC. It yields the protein CATSTGINYGYTF.

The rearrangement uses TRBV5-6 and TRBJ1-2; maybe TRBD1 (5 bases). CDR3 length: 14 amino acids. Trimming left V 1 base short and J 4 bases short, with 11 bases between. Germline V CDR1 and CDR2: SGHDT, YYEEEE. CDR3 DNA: TGTGCCAGCAGCTTGTTTTCAGGGCCCTATGGCTACACCTTC. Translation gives CASSLFSGPYGYTF. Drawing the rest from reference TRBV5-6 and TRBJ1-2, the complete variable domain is DAGVTQSPTHLIKTRGQQVTLRCSPKSGHDTVSWYQQALGQGPQFIFQYYEEEERQRGNFPDRFSGHQFPNYSSELNVNALLLGDSALYLCASSLFSGPYGYTFGSGTRLTVV.

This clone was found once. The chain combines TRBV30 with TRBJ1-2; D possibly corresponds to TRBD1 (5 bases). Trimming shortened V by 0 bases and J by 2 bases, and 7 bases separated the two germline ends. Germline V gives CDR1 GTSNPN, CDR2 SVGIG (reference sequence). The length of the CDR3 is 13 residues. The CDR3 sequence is CAWSVQANYGYTF. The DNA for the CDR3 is TGTGCCTGGAGTGTACAGGCAAACTATGGCTACACCTTC.

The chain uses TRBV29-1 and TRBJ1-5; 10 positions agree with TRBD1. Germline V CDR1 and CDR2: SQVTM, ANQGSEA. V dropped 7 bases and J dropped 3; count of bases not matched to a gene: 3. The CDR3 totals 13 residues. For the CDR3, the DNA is TGCAGCGCGGACAGGGGGACCAATCAGCCCCAGCATTTT. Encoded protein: CSADRGTNQPQHF.

CDR3 coding DNA: TGTGCCAGCAGCTCCCGGACTCACAATCAGCCCCAGCATTTT. This gives the protein CASSSRTHNQPQHF. V usage is TRBV5-6 and J usage is TRBJ1-5; D is ambiguous. V gave up 3 bases and J gave up 3 bases, with 10 bases separating them. CDR3 size: 14 residues. Germline V gene sequence: CDR1 SGHDT, CDR2 YYEEEE.

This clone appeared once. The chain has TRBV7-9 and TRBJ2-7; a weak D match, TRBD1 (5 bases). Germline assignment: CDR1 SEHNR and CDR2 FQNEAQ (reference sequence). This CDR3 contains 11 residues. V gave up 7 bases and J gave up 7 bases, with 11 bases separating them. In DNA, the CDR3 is TGTGCCAGCACCTCAGGGTTTGAGCAGTACTTC. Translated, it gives CASTSGFEQYF. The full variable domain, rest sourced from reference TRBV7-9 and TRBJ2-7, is DTGVSQNPRHKITKRGQNVTFRCDPISEHNRLYWYRQTLGQGPEFLTYFQNEAQLEKSRLLSDRFSAERPKGSFSTLEIQRTEQGDSAMYLCASTSGFEQYFGPGTRLTVT.

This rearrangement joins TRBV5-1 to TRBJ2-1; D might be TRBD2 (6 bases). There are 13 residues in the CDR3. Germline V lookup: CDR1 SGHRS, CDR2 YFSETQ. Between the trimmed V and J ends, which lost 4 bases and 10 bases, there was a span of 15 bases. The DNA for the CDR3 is TGCGCCAGCAGCCGGGAGCCCTCGGGGGAGCAGTTCTTC. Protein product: CASSREPSGEQFF. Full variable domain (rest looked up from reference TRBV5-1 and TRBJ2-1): KAGVTQTPRYLIKTRGQQVTLSCSPISGHRSVSWYQQTPGQGLQFLFEYFSETQRNKGNFPGRFSGRQFSNSRSEMNVSTLELGDSALYLCASSREPSGEQFFGPGTRLTVL.

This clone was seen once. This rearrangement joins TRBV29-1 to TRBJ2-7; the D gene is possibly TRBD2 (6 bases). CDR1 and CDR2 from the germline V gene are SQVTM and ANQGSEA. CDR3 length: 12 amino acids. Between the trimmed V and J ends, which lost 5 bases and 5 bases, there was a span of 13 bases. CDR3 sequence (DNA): TGCAGCGTTCTGACTAGTTTCCACGAGCAGTACTTC. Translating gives CSVLTSFHEQYF.

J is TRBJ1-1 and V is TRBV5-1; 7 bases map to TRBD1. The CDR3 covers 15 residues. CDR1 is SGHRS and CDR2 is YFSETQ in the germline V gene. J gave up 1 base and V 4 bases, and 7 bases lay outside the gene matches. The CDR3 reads CASSIQRQGNTEAFF. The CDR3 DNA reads TGCGCCAGCAGCATCCAGAGACAGGGGAACACTGAAGCTTTCTTT.

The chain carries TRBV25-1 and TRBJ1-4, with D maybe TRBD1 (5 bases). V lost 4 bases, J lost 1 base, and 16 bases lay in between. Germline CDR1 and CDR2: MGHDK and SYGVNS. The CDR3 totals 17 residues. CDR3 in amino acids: CASSAPLRGRTNEKLFF. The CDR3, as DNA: TGTGCCAGCAGTGCCCCCTTAAGGGGAAGAACTAATGAAAAACTGTTTTTT.

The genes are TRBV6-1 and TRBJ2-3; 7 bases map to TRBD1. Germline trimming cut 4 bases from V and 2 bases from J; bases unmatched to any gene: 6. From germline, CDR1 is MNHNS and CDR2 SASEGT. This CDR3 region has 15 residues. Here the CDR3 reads CASSVDRRDTDTQYF. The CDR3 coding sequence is TGTGCCAGCAGTGTGGACAGGCGAGACACAGATACGCAGTATTTT.

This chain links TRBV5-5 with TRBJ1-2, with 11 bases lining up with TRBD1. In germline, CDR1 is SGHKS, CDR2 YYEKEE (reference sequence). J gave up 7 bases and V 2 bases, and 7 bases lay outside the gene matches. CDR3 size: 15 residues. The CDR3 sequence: CASSFVGQGARGYTF. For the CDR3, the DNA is TGTGCCAGCAGCTTTGTTGGACAGGGGGCGCGTGGCTACACCTTC.